This T cell receptor (beta chain) derives from a study of blood T cell repertoires in COVID-19. Looking at the study overall: Collection of acute and convalescent COVID-19 samples took place in the United States, Italy and Spain.

V trimming: 6 bases; J trimming: 8 bases; junction bases outside the gene matches: 6. This CDR3 comprises 13 residues. The germline gives CDR1 KGHSH, CDR2 LQKENI. The authors' processing: Reference gene primer amplification gave estimated nucleated cell counts. Method: immunoSEQ multiplex PCR; TCRdb's copy keeps in-frame clones and lacks some. V and J calls and clone size are those listed in that table; D and trimming were worked out from the DNA. The table lists under 95,000 clones, 70% to 85% of them singletons, with more than 5% in the top ten. The J gene is TRBJ1-4, the V gene TRBV18; TRBD1 matches at 7 bases. The sequence came from a man between 50 and 59 years old with active or convalescent COVID-19. The source material was peripheral blood. Here the CDR3 reads CASSPGQVEKLFF. The DNA of the CDR3 is TGTGCCAGCTCCCCCGGACAGGTCGAAAAACTGTTTTTT. The full variable domain, with the rest looked up from reference TRBV18 and TRBJ1-4, is NAGVMQNPRHLVRRRGQEARLRCSPMKGHSHVYWYRQLPEEGLKFMVYLQKENIIDESGMPKERFSAEFPKEGPSILRIQQVVRGDSAAYFCASSPGQVEKLFFGSGTQLSVL.